The T cell receptor beta chain under discussion was sequenced for a study of T cell repertoires in cytomegalovirus infection (dated by TCRdb to the late 2010s). General notes on the study: The peptide stimulations were aimed at well-studied HLA-B-restricted epitopes as well as recently identified HLA-C-restricted CMV epitopes, whose presentation resists viral immunomodulation. Donor HLA type was relevant to the analysis, as public TCR beta signatures indicated carriage of CMV infection together with the matching HLA type. What the authors observed across the whole study: In both this cohort and an independent roughly 350-donor cohort, the cumulative frequency of public TCR beta family members distinguished carriers of CMV infection plus the relevant HLA type. The ex vivo response was dominated by HLA-C-restricted CMV-specific TCR beta clonotypes, which also provided the single most frequent clonotype in two of eight donors.

According to the study, the label for this sample's treatment or condition signals: in vitro stimulation with specific CMV peptide epitopes to enrich CMV-specific T cells. V is clipped by 5 bases and J by 4 bases, and the sequence between their germline boundaries is 8 bases long. Measured from the cysteine to the phenylalanine, the CDR3 is 12 residues long. CDR3 DNA only is kept here, 36 bases in frame from base 1. As encoded in the germline V gene, CDR1 is SGHAT while CDR2 is FQNNGV. TCRdb records Illumina HiSeq 1500 as the sequencer. The public reads were reprocessed in TCRdb via fastp at Q25 and MiXCR, keeping in-frame beta chains. When rows share a CDR3 protein, they turn into one entry using the most common DNA and genes. Within this sample are approximately 590,000 distinct CDR3 sequences, with approximately 40% of them counted one time only. The top ten clones comprise roughly 50% of the sample.

Note on this clonotype: What antigen it recognizes has not been identified. No base quality values were provided; no much bigger clone lies one nucleotide off.

This TCR was sampled from a human donor in good health (CMV status not recorded). Some clones in this sample may be carry-over from other donors' samples. The chain uses TRBV11-2 and TRBJ2-5; no D gene call is confident. The sample was cultured PBMCs, taken from culture after CMV antigen stimulation. The CDR3 region: CASSPDGETQYF. The DNA sequence reads TGTGCCAGCAGCCCCGACGGAGAGACCCAGTACTTC. Outside the CDR3, residues come from the reference TRBV11-2 and TRBJ2-5 proteins, so the full variable domain is: EAGVAQSPRYKIIEKRQSVAFWCNPISGHATLYWYQQILGQGPKLLIQFQNNGVVDDSQLPKDRFSAERLKGVDSTLKIQPAKLEDSAVYLCASSPDGETQYFGPGTRLLVL.